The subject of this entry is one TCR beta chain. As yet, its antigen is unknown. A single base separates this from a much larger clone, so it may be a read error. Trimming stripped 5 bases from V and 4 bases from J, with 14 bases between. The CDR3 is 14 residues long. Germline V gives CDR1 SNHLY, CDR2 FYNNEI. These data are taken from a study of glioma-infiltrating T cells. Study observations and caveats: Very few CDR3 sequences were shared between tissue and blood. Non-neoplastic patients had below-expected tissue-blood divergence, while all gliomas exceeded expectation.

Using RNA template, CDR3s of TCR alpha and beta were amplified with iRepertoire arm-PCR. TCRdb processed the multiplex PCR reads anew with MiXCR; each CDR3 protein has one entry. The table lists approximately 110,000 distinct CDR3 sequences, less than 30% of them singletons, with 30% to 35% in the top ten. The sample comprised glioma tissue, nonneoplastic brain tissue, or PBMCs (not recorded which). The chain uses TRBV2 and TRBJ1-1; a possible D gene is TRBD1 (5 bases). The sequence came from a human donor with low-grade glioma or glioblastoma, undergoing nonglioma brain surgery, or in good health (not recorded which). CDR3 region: CASSQRGSGTEAFF. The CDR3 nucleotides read TGTGCCAGCAGTCAACGGGGGTCCGGCACTGAAGCTTTCTTT.